Detailed here is one TCR beta chain. The data stem from a study of blood T cell repertoires in COVID-19. Study summary: PBMCs, B-cell-depleted T cells, or T cells were the source of the cDNA or gDNA that made up the material.

The germline V gene has CDR1 SEHNR and CDR2 FQNEAQ (reference sequence). The V gene end was trimmed by 3 bases and the J gene end by 5 bases; junction bases not matched to a gene: 8. This CDR3 comprises 16 residues. The data were produced by immunoSEQ multiplex PCR, yet TCRdb's version contains in-frame clones alone and is incomplete. The table records 90,000 or so clones, about 87% of them present only once. V gene TRBV7-9 combines with J gene TRBJ2-2; 8 bases line up with TRBD2. Sequencing was performed on peripheral blood. The receptor was isolated from a human donor in a cohort sampled during active COVID-19. CDR3 nucleotides: TGTGCCAGCAGCTTTCCATACCAGCGGGAGACCGGGGAGCTGTTTTTT. This codes for CASSFPYQRETGELFF.